One and the same sample provided the 5 T cell receptor beta chains below, sequenced in a study of blood T cell repertoires in COVID-19. Sequencing used immunoSEQ multiplex PCR; TCRdb keeps in-frame clones, though not all of them. Of about 210,000 clones in the sample, roughly 86% were seen once. The sequencing sample was made of PBMCs or T cells enriched from blood (not recorded which). The receptors shown here come from a middle-aged woman in a cohort exposed to, infected with or recovered from COVID-19 (not recorded which).

This chain connects TRBV27 to TRBJ1-2, with D maybe TRBD1 (6 bases). This CDR3 has 13 amino acids. In germline, CDR1 is MNHEY, CDR2 SMNVEV (reference sequence). V lost 7 bases and J lost 7, with 16 bases in between. CDR3 sequence (DNA): TGTGCCAGCAAGCCACAGGGAGTGCGTGGCTACACCTTC. Amino acid sequence: CASKPQGVRGYTF.

This chain joins TRBV5-1 and TRBJ1-3, with 11 positions matching TRBD1. The junction had 12 bases not matched to a gene; V was cut back by 4 bases and J by 9 bases. The CDR3 contains 16 residues. The V gene's germline CDR1 is SGHRS and CDR2 YFSETQ. As DNA, the CDR3 is TGCGCCAGCAGCCTGGGACAGGGGGGAGTGCGACCCACCATATATTTT. Protein: CASSLGQGGVRPTIYF.

The chain is built from TRBV12-2 and TRBJ1-1. TRBV12-2 counts as a pseudogene. The CDR3 covers 15 residues. The CDR3, as DNA: TGTGCAAGTCGCTTAGCGGTGCGTTTGAACACTGAAGCTTTCTTT. Translating it yields CASRLAVRLNTEAFF.

This clone came up once. CDR3 region: CASSLGWGNQPQHF. The CDR3 DNA sequence: TGTGCCAGCAGCTTGGGCTGGGGCAATCAGCCCCAGCATTTT. The rearrangement uses TRBV7-9 and TRBJ1-5, with D unclear. Germline values: CDR1 SEHNR, CDR2 FQNEAQ (reference sequence). V was cut by 3 bases and J by 2 bases, with 8 bases left in between. The CDR3 runs to 14 residues.

V gene TRBV27 combines with J gene TRBJ2-1, with D possibly being TRBD2 (5 bases). V lost 3 bases to trimming and J lost 6 bases, with 12 bases between them. Looked up from germline, CDR1 is MNHEY and CDR2 is SMNVEV (reference sequence). The CDR3 consists of 14 residues. The CDR3 DNA follows: TGTGCCAGCAGTTTTGGGCTAGCAATCAATGAGCAGTTCTTC. Protein sequence: CASSFGLAINEQFF.